This T cell receptor (beta chain) comes out of a study of T cells in localized non-small cell lung cancer. Overall study results and limits: Of the top 100 tumor clones, median around 60 were in adjacent lung, about 30 among its top 100. Longer overall survival was associated with a higher density of T cells in the blood.

Trimming cost V 0 bases and J 9 bases; bases outside gene matches: 10. Germline V gene lookup returns CDR1 SGHRS and CDR2 YFSETQ. This CDR3 comprises 16 residues. Profiling relied on immunoSEQ multiplex PCR, and the TCRdb table lists in-frame clones only, not all of them. This table has roughly 25,000 clones, approximately 91% appearing once. On this clone itself: Its cognate antigen is unknown.

The V gene is TRBV5-1, the J gene TRBJ2-1; 9 positions match TRBD1. The receptor was derived from a female donor of 60 years or more with stage II squamous cell lung carcinoma. The sample in question was peripheral blood, obtained before any cancer treatment. Here the CDR3 DNA reads TGCGCCAGCAGCTTGGGAGCCGGGACAGGGATCGGTGAGCAGTTCTTC. Amino acid sequence: CASSLGAGTGIGEQFF.